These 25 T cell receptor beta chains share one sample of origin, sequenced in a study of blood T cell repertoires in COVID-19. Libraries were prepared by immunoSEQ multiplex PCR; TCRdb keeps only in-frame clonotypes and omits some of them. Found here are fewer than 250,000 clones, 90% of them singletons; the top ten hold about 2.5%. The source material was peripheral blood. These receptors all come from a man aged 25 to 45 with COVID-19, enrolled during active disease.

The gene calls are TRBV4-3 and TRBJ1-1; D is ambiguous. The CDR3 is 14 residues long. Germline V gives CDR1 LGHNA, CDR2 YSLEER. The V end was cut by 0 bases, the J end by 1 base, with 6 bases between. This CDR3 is CASSQDLENTEAFF. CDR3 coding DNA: TGCGCCAGCAGCCAAGATCTAGAGAACACTGAAGCTTTCTTT.

The DNA of the CDR3 is TGTGCCAGTAGTACCCAAAGGGGGCCCTATGGCTACACCTTC. It specifies CASSTQRGPYGYTF. This rearrangement joins TRBV19 to TRBJ1-2; TRBD1 matches at 7 bases. The CDR3 runs to 14 residues. J gave up 4 bases and V 4 bases, and 6 bases lay outside the gene matches. The germline CDR1 and CDR2 sequences are LNHDA and SQIVND (reference sequence).

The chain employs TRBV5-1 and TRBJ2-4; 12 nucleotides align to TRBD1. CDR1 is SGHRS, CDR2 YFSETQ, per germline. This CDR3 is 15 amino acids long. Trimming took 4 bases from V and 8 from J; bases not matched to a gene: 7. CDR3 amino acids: CASSQGQGAWDIQYF. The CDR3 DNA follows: TGCGCCAGCAGCCAGGGACAGGGGGCATGGGACATTCAGTACTTC.

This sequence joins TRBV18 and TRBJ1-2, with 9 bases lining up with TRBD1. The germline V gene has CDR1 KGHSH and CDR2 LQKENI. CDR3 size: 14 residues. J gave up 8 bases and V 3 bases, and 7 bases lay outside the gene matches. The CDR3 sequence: CASSPVDRGGGYTF. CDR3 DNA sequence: TGTGCCAGCTCACCCGTGGACAGGGGCGGGGGCTACACCTTC.

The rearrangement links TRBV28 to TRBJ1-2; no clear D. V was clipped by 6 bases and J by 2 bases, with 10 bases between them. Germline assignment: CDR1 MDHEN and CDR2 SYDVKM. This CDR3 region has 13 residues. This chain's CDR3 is CASRPTGNYGYTF. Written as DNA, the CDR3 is TGTGCCAGCAGACCAACCGGGAACTATGGCTACACCTTC.

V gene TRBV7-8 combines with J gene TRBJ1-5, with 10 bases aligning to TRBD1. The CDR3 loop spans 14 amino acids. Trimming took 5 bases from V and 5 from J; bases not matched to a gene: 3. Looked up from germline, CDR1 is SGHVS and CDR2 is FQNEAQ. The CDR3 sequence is CASSRGQGDQPQHF. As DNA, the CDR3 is TGTGCCAGCAGCCGAGGACAGGGGGATCAGCCCCAGCATTTT.

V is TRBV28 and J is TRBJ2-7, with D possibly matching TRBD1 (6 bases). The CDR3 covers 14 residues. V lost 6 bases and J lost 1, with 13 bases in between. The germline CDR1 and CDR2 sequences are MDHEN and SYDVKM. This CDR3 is CASSRLGQSYEQYF. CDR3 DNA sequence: TGTGCCAGCAGCCGCCTCGGACAGTCCTACGAGCAGTACTTC.

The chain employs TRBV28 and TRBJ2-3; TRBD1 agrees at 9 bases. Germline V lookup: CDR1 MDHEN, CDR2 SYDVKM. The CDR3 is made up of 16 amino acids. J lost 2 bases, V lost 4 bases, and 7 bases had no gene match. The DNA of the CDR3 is TGTGCCAGCAGTTCATCACAGGGGGCTTACACAGATACGCAGTATTTT. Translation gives CASSSSQGAYTDTQYF.

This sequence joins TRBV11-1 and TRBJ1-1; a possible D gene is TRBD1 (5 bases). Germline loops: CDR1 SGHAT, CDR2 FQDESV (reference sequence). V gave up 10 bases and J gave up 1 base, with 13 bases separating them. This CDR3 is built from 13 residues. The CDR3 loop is CATRLTGNTEAFF. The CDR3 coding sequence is TGTGCCACCCGACTCACAGGGAACACTGAAGCTTTCTTT.

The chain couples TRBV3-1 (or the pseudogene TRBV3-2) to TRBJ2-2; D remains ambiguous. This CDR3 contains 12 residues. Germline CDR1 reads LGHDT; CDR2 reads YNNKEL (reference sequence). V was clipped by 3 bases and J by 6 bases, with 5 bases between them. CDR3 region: CASSQGAGELFF. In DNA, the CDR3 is TGTGCCAGCAGCCAGGGCGCCGGGGAGCTGTTTTTT.

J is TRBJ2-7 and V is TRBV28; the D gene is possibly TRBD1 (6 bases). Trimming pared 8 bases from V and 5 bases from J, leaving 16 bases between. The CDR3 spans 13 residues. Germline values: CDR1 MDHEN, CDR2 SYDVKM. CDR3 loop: CASATGLSHEQYF. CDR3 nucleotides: TGTGCCAGCGCCACAGGGCTGTCCCACGAGCAGTACTTC. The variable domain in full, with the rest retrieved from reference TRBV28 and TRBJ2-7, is DVKVTQSSRYLVKRTGEKVFLECVQDMDHENMFWYRQDPGLGLRLIYFSYDVKMKEKGDIPEGYSVSREKKERFSLILESASTNQTSMYLCASATGLSHEQYFGPGTRLTVT.

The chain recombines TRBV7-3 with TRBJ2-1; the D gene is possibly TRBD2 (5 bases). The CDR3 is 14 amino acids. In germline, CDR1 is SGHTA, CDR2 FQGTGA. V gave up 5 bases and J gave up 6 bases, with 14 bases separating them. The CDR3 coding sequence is TGTGCCAGCAGCGCTCCTCCGGGAACCAATGAGCAGTTCTTC. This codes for CASSAPPGTNEQFF.

The CDR3 spells CARSLKRGSSYNEQFF. In nucleotides, the CDR3 is TGTGCCAGAAGCCTAAAGCGGGGGAGCTCCTACAATGAGCAGTTCTTC. The J gene is TRBJ2-1, the V gene TRBV5-3; 8 bases are a match to TRBD2. TRBV5-3 is given ORF status, its function remaining uncertain. The CDR3 is made up of 16 amino acids. Trimming took 4 bases from V and 0 from J; bases not matched to a gene: 6.

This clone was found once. The CDR3: CASSLFGQGNQPQHF. CDR3 DNA sequence: TGTGCCAGCAGTTTGTTCGGACAGGGGAATCAGCCCCAGCATTTT. The genes are TRBV27 and TRBJ1-5; 9 nucleotides match TRBD1. The CDR3 is 15 residues long. The junction had 4 bases not matched to a gene; V was cut back by 3 bases and J by 4 bases. The germline CDR1 and CDR2 sequences are MNHEY and SMNVEV (reference sequence).

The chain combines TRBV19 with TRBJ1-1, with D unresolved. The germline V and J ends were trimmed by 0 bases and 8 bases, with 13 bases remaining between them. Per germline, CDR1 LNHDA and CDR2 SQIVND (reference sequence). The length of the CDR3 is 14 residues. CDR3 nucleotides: TGTGCCAGTAGTATAGAAGACGGATTGAGGGAAGCTTTCTTT. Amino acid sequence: CASSIEDGLREAFF.

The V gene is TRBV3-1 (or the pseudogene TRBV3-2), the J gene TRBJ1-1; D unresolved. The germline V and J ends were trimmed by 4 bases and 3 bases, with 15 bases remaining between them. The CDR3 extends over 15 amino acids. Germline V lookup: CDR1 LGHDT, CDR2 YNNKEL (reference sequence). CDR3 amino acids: CASSPLALVDTEAFF. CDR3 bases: TGTGCCAGCAGCCCCCTCGCGCTGGTCGACACTGAAGCTTTCTTT.

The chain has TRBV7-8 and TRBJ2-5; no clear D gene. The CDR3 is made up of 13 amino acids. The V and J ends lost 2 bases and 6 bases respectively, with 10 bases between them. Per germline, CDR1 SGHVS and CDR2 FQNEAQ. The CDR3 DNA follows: TGTGCCAGCAGCTTAACCGCGGTACAGACCCAGTACTTC. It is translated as CASSLTAVQTQYF.

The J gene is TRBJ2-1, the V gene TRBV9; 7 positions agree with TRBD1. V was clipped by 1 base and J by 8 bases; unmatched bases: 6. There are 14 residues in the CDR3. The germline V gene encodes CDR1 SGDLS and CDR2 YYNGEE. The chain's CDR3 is CASSVRQGHDEQFF. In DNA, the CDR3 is TGTGCCAGCAGCGTAAGACAGGGCCACGATGAGCAGTTCTTC.

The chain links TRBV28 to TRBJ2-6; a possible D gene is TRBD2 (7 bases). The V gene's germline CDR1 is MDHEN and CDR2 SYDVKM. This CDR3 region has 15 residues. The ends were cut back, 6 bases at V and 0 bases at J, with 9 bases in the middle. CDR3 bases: TGTGCCAGCAGGGGGGGGGCCTCTGGGGCCAACGTCCTGACTTTC. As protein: CASRGGASGANVLTF. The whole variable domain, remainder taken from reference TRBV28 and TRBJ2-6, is DVKVTQSSRYLVKRTGEKVFLECVQDMDHENMFWYRQDPGLGLRLIYFSYDVKMKEKGDIPEGYSVSREKKERFSLILESASTNQTSMYLCASRGGASGANVLTFGAGSRLTVL.

CDR3 in amino acids: CASSYTATGELFF. CDR3 bases: TGTGCCAGCAGTTACACAGCCACCGGGGAGCTGTTTTTT. J is TRBJ2-2 and V is TRBV6-2 or TRBV6-3; D not certain. Deletions cut 2 bases from V and 4 bases from J, with 5 bases between. From germline, CDR1 is MNHEY and CDR2 SVGEGT. The CDR3 loop spans 13 amino acids.

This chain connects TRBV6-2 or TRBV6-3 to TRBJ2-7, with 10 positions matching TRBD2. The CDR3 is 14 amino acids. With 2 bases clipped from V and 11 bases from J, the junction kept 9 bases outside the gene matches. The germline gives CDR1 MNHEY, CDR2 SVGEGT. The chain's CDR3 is CASSYRGLARGEYF. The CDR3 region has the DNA TGTGCCAGCAGTTACCGGGGACTAGCGCGGGGGGAGTACTTC.

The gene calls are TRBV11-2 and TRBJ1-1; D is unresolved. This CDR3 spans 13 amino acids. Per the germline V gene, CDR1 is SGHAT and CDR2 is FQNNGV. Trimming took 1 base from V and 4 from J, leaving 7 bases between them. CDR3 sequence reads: CASSLGSGTEAFF. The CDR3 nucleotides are TGTGCCAGCAGCTTAGGATCGGGCACTGAAGCTTTCTTT.

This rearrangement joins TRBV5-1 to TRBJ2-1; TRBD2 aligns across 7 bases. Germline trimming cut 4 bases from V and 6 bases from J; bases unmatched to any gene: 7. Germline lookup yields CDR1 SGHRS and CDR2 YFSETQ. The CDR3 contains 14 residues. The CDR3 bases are TGCGCCAGCAGCCTCGGACTAGGTTTCAATGAGCAGTTCTTC. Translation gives CASSLGLGFNEQFF.

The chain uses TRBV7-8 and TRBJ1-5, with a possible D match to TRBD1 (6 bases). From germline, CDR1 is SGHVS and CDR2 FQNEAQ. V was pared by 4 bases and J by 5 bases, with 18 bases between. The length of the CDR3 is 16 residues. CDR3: CASSSDSGHTDQPQHF. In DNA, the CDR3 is TGTGCCAGCAGCTCGGACTCGGGACATACCGATCAGCCCCAGCATTTT.

The CDR3 coding sequence is TGTGCCAGCAGCCGTGACAGGGGGAGCCTCTCTGGAAACACCATATATTTT. Protein sequence: CASSRDRGSLSGNTIYF. This sequence joins TRBV27 and TRBJ1-3; 9 nucleotides agree with TRBD1. CDR1 is MNHEY and CDR2 is SMNVEV in the germline V gene (reference sequence). The ends lost 6 bases at V and 0 bases at J; junction bases unmatched: 9. This CDR3 has 17 residues.